This entry is about one T cell receptor beta chain. The data were obtained in a study of T cell responses to AZD1222 COVID-19 vaccine. Produced via immunoSEQ multiplex PCR; TCRdb's table is partial and in-frame only. The data contain 150,000 to 200,000 clones, approximately 87% of them singletons. The length of the CDR3 is 17 residues. Germline loops: CDR1 LGHNA, CDR2 YSLEER. J gave up 1 base and V 0 bases, and 8 bases lay outside the gene matches. The sequence was obtained from an adult in good health. The starting material was peripheral blood, obtained on day 0 of MenACWY control vaccination. This chain joins TRBV4-3 and TRBJ1-1; 7 nucleotides match TRBD1. The CDR3 coding sequence is TGCGCCAGCAGCCAAGAAGGGGCAGGGGGGAGGAACACTGAAGCTTTCTTT. Translation: CASSQEGAGGRNTEAFF.